A selection of T cell receptor beta chains follows, all from one sample in a study of T cells in Graves' hyperthyroidism and ophthalmopathy. From the multiplex PCR reads, TCRdb called clonotypes with MiXCR, one entry per CDR3 protein. This sample yields under 350,000 distinct CDR3 sequences, of which 21% are seen a single time; around 50% belongs to the top ten. The sample comprised blood. The receptors come from a woman between 50 and 59 years old with Graves' hyperthyroidism. Each CDR3 is given with its conserved first and last residue. D genes are given only for firm matches. Clone sizes are given selectively: once, few, many, or a class where the clone is expanded.

D	J	size	V	length	CDR3	DNA
-	TRBJ2-3	many	TRBV20-1	11	CSASVSDTQYF	TGCAGTGCTAGTGTATCGGATACGCAGTATTTT
TRBD2	TRBJ2-1	-	TRBV9	15	CASSILAGAYNEQFF	TGTGCCAGCAGCATACTAGCGGGAGCCTACAATGAGCAGTTCTTC
-	TRBJ1-1	-	TRBV3-1	13	CASSQGMVTEAFF	TGTGCCAGCAGCCAAGGTATGGTAACTGAAGCTTTCTTT
TRBD2	TRBJ2-3	many	TRBV11-2	16	CASSLVSGGLTDTQYF	TGTGCCAGCAGCTTAGTAAGCGGGGGACTGACAGATACGCAGTATTTT
TRBD1	TRBJ1-4	many	TRBV20-1	14	CSAITGTGDEKLFF	TGCAGTGCTATTACCGGGACAGGGGATGAAAAACTGTTTTTT
-	TRBJ1-6	many	TRBV27	16	CASRIRSRGRLAPLHF	TGTGCCAGCAGAATCCGGAGTCGGGGCCGGTTGGCACCCCTCCACTTT
-	TRBJ2-7	-	TRBV2	15	CASSEGRASEYEQYF	TGTGCCAGCAGTGAAGGGCGGGCTAGCGAGTACGAGCAGTACTTC
TRBD1	TRBJ2-7	many	TRBV7-9	12	CASSRTGHEQYF	TGTGCCAGCAGCCGGACAGGGCACGAGCAGTACTTC
TRBD1	TRBJ1-5	-	TRBV19	17	CASSIFGQAGSNQPQHF	TGTGCCAGTAGTATATTCGGACAGGCTGGTAGCAATCAGCCCCAGCATTTT
TRBD1	TRBJ2-7	many	TRBV24-1	16	CATSDSGQGASYEQYF	TGTGCCACCAGTGACTCGGGACAGGGGGCAAGCTACGAGCAGTACTTC
-	TRBJ1-1	many	TRBV7-9	16	CASSLNPAGSTTEAFF	TGTGCCAGCAGCCTAAACCCGGCAGGTAGTACCACTGAAGCTTTCTTT
-	TRBJ1-6	few	TRBV6-1	15	CASSEEPGDNSPLHF	TGTGCCAGCAGTGAAGAACCAGGGGATAATTCACCCCTCCACTTT
-	TRBJ2-1	-	TRBV28	15	CASSLYAGRYNEQFF	TGTGCCAGCAGTTTATACGCGGGAAGGTACAATGAGCAGTTCTTC
-	TRBJ2-7	few	TRBV15	15	CATSRDRQGIYEQYF	TGTGCCACCAGCAGAGATAGGCAGGGGATATACGAGCAGTACTTC
-	TRBJ2-1	-	TRBV6-2/TRBV6-3	14	CASTPARAYNEQFF	TGTGCCAGCACCCCGGCCAGAGCCTACAATGAGCAGTTCTTC
-	TRBJ2-7	-	TRBV5-5	14	CASTPPNRVHEQYF	TGTGCCAGCACCCCCCCAAACAGGGTCCACGAGCAGTACTTC
-	TRBJ2-7	many	TRBV30	13	CAWSVRGGYEQYF	TGTGCCTGGAGTGTACGGGGCGGCTACGAGCAGTACTTC
TRBD2	TRBJ2-3	few	TRBV18	18	CASSPTTPSGASTDTQYF	TGTGCCAGCTCACCCACAACCCCTAGCGGGGCGAGCACAGATACGCAGTATTTT
-	TRBJ1-5	few	TRBV6-1	13	CASSEGTYQPQHF	TGTGCCAGCAGTGAAGGGACCTATCAGCCCCAGCATTTT
-	TRBJ1-6	few	TRBV5-1	15	CASSSEDSTYSPLHF	TGCGCCAGCAGCTCAGAGGACAGTACCTATTCACCCCTCCACTTT
TRBD1	TRBJ2-3	many	TRBV20-1	16	CSALDPTGAGTDTQYF	TGCAGTGCTCTAGACCCGACAGGGGCCGGCACAGATACGCAGTATTTT
TRBD2	TRBJ2-3	once	TRBV12-3/TRBV12-4	15	CASTPPGGQSDTQYF	TGTGCCAGCACCCCCCCGGGAGGGCAGTCAGATACGCAGTATTTT
-	TRBJ2-7	-	TRBV28	17	CASSPSGEGGVPYEQYF	TGTGCCAGCAGTCCCTCGGGTGAGGGCGGCGTCCCCTACGAGCAGTACTTC
-	TRBJ2-7	once	TRBV4-2	16	CASSQDLGVHNYEQYF	TGTGCCAGCAGCCAAGACCTCGGGGTTCACAACTACGAGCAGTACTTC
-	TRBJ2-4	many	TRBV12-3/TRBV12-4	14	CASSLVDGANIQYF	TGTGCCAGCAGTTTAGTGGATGGGGCAAACATTCAGTACTTC
-	TRBJ1-6	many	TRBV6-1	18	CASRRLGGSSSYNSPLHF	TGTGCCAGCAGGAGGTTAGGAGGGTCGAGCTCCTATAATTCACCCCTCCACTTT
-	TRBJ2-6	few	TRBV19	17	CASSIRTTGSGANVLTF	TGTGCCAGTAGTATAAGGACCACAGGGTCTGGGGCCAACGTCCTGACTTTC
-	TRBJ1-1	many	TRBV5-1	15	CASSLESSLNTEAFF	TGCGCCAGCAGCTTGGAGTCATCCTTGAACACTGAAGCTTTCTTT